This paragraph covers one TCR beta chain sequence. There is no known antigen for this receptor. Base-call qualities are not available, and no considerably larger clone is one nucleotide away. This sample is drawn from a study of blood T cell repertoires in COVID-19 (dated by TCRdb to about 2020). For the wider study: Samples covering the acute and convalescent phases of COVID-19 were provided by collaborators in the United States, Italy and Spain. The prospective study material was composed of cDNA or gDNA derived from T cells, B-cell-depleted T cells, or PBMCs. Deeply sampled blood TCRbeta repertoires from subjects exposed to, actively infected with, or recovered from COVID-19 were included in the dataset. The repertoires were released in a freely available public database meant as a resource for research on the immune response to SARS-CoV-2. The samples were drawn from the first 160 participants of the ongoing ImmuneRACE study and from some 1,300 subjects provided by 6 global collaborators. A de-identified subject ID, COVID-19 status, age in years and sex were almost always included in the sample metadata. Where available, HLA class I and class II types were obtained from metadata supplied by the sample provider rather than from assay-based typing.

A second Seattle source provided samples from volunteer blood donors who had recovered from COVID-19. Collaborating institutions collected whole blood in K2EDTA tubes following their own protocols. For TCRbeta analysis, collaborators shipped samples as frozen whole blood, isolated PBMCs, or DNA extracted from either of those sample types. General study outcomes and caveats: The quantity of clinical and demographic metadata differed by source and by participant and was supplied without curation.

Via the germline V gene (reference sequence), CDR1 is LNHDA and CDR2 SQIVND. V was cut back by 4 bases and J by 5 bases, leaving a gap of 27 bases between them. Inclusive of the bounding cysteine and phenylalanine, the CDR3 is 18 residues long. Here the CDR3 DNA is all that survives: 54 bases in frame from base 1. The immunoSEQ Assay, a bias-controlled multiplex PCR, was used to amplify TCRbeta CDR3 regions from genomic DNA. In the authors' own workflow: The number of nucleated cells in each sample was estimated from the amplification of reference gene primers within the assay. Sequence reads were collapsed and filtered to measure the absolute abundance of every unique TCRbeta CDR3 rearrangement. For each sample, productive Simpson clonality was calculated as the square root of Simpson's diversity index across productive rearrangements. The table comes from immuneACCESS by way of TCRdb, which keeps in-frame sequences with V and J called. Part of the clones is missing from these tables; in studies checked, under half for an unresolved V gene and the rest for unknown reasons. V, J and clone size were drawn from that table, and D and trimming were deduced from the DNA. For this sample there are over 70,000 clones; approximately 80% appear just once. Clones ranked in the top ten supply roughly 18% of the sample.

The rearrangement joined TRBV19 to TRBJ2-7, with a tentative D gene TRBD1 over 9 matching bases. This sequence was found in a man aged 70-80 years who had recovered from COVID-19. The sample consisted of peripheral blood. The nucleotides read TGTGCCAGTAGTAGAGGACAGGGGCAGGGCGGGAGGTCCAACGAGCAGTACTTC. The resulting protein is CASSRGQGQGGRSNEQYF.